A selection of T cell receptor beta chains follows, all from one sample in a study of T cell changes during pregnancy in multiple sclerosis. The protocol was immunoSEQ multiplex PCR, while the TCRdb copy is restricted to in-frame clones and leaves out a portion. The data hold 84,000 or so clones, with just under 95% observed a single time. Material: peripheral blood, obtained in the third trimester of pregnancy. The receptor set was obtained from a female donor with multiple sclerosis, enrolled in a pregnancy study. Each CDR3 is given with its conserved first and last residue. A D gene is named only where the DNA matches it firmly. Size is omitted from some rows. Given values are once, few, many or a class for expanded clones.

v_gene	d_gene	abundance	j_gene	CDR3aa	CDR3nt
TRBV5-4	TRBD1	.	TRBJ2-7	CASSLSQGDEQYF	TGTGCCAGCAGCTTATCACAGGGGGACGAGCAGTACTTC
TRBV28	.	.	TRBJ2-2	CASSPTGITGELFF	TGTGCCAGCAGCCCTACCGGGATAACCGGGGAGCTGTTTTTT
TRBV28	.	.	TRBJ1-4	CASSLGGASEKLFF	TGTGCCAGCAGTTTGGGGGGGGCAAGCGAAAAACTGTTTTTT
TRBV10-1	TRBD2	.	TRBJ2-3	CASSGRAADTQYF	TGCGCCAGCAGCGGGAGGGCCGCAGATACGCAGTATTTT
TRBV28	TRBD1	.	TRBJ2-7	CASSLGTGKFEQYF	TGTGCCAGCAGTTTAGGGACAGGGAAATTCGAGCAGTACTTC
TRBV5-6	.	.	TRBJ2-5	CASSPGGVGETQYF	TGTGCCAGCAGCCCTGGCGGGGTTGGGGAGACCCAGTACTTC
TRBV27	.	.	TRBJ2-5	CASSATGTQYF	TGTGCCAGCAGCGCGACGGGGACCCAGTACTTC
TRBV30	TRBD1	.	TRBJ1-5	CAWSVRDRGGQPQHF	TGTGCCTGGAGTGTAAGGGACAGGGGCGGTCAGCCCCAGCATTTT
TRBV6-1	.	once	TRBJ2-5	CASSGEQGMAQYF	TGTGCCAGCAGCGGGGAGCAGGGGATGGCCCAGTACTTC
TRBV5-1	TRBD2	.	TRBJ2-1	CASSVGLDGRAREQFF	TGCGCCAGCAGCGTTGGTCTGGACGGGAGGGCTCGTGAGCAGTTCTTC
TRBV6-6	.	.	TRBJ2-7	CASTEGYEQYF	TGTGCCAGCACGGAGGGTTACGAGCAGTACTTC
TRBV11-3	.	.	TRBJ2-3	CASSPGGSTDTQYF	TGTGCCAGCAGCCCCGGAGGGAGCACAGATACGCAGTATTTT
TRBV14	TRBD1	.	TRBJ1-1	CASRQGMNTEAFF	TGTGCCAGCAGACAGGGGATGAACACTGAAGCTTTCTTT
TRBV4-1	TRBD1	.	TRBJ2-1	CASSPTGTGTYNEQFF	TGCGCCAGCAGCCCGACCGGGACAGGAACCTACAATGAGCAGTTCTTC
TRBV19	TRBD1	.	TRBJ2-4	CASSPASRQGAGKNIQYF	TGTGCCAGTAGTCCAGCTAGTCGACAGGGGGCCGGCAAAAACATTCAGTACTTC
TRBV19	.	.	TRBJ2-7	CASRPGLSYEQYF	TGTGCCAGCCGACCGGGACTTTCATACGAGCAGTACTTC
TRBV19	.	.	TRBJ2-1	CASSTDYSWGQFF	TGTGCCAGTAGTACGGACTATTCGTGGGGGCAGTTCTTC
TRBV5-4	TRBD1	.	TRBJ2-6	CASSLRQGLPGANVLTF	TGTGCCAGCAGCTTGAGACAGGGATTACCTGGGGCCAACGTCCTGACTTTC
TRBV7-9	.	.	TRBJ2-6	CASSPTGSGANVLTF	TGTGCCAGCAGCCCCACAGGGTCTGGGGCCAACGTCCTGACTTTC
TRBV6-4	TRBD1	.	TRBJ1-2	CASSWDRRDHLLANYGYTF	TGTGCCAGCAGTTGGGACAGGCGCGACCACCTCCTAGCTAACTATGGCTACACCTTC
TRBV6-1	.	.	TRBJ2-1	CASSGQTGEQFF	TGTGCCAGCAGTGGACAAACAGGGGAGCAGTTCTTC
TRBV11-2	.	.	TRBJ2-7	CASSRDFHEQYF	TGTGCCAGCAGCCGGGACTTCCACGAGCAGTACTTC
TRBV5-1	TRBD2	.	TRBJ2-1	CASSLGGSGMNEQFF	TGCGCCAGCAGCCTCGGGGGTAGCGGGATGAATGAGCAGTTCTTC
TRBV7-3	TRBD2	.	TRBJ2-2	CASSGPTSGGNTGELFF	TGTGCCAGCAGCGGGCCGACTAGCGGGGGGAACACCGGGGAGCTGTTTTTT
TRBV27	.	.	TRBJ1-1	CASSLGGNTEAFF	TGTGCCAGCAGTTTGGGGGGAAACACTGAAGCTTTCTTT
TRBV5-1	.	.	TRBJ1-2	CASSADRDGYTF	TGCGCCAGCAGCGCCGACCGGGATGGCTACACCTTC
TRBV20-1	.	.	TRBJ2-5	CSARSLETQYF	TGCAGTGCTAGATCCCTTGAGACCCAGTACTTC
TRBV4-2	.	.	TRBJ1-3	CASSQHRGDSGNTIYF	TGTGCCAGCAGCCAACACCGGGGGGACTCTGGAAACACCATATATTTT
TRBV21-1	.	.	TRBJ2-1	CASIPARGTGGYNEQFF	TGTGCCAGCATTCCCGCGAGGGGGACAGGAGGATACAATGAGCAGTTCTTC
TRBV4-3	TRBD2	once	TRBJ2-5	CASSSRLAGGSETQYF	TGCGCCAGCAGCTCACGACTAGCGGGAGGATCTGAGACCCAGTACTTC
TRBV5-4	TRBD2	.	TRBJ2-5	CASSWAAGGRETQYF	TGTGCCAGCAGTTGGGCCGCGGGGGGGCGCGAGACCCAGTACTTC
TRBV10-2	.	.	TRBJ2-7	CASSGPSYEQYF	TGCGCCAGCAGTGGCCCCAGTTACGAGCAGTACTTC
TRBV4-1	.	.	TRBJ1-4	CASSPLRETTNEKLFF	TGCGCCAGCAGCCCCCTCCGAGAAACAACTAATGAAAAACTGTTTTTT
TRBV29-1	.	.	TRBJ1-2	CSVIQGFGYTF	TGCAGCGTTATTCAGGGGTTTGGCTACACCTTC
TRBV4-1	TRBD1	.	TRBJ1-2	CASSLLGGQTRAYTF	TGCGCCAGCAGCCTATTGGGGGGACAGACCAGGGCCTACACCTTC
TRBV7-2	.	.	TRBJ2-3	CASSPRQTTDTQYF	TGTGCCAGCAGCCCCCGACAGACCACAGATACGCAGTATTTT
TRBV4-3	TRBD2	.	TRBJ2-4	CASSQMGSGGNIQYF	TGCGCCAGCAGCCAGATGGGATCGGGGGGAAACATTCAGTACTTC
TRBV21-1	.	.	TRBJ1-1	CASSPRTGVGTEAFF	TGTGCCAGCAGCCCCCGGACAGGGGTCGGCACTGAAGCTTTCTTT
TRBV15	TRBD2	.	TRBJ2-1	CATSRLAGANEQFF	TGTGCCACCAGCAGGCTAGCGGGAGCGAATGAGCAGTTCTTC
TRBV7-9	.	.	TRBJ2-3	CASSPIKGGSTDTQYF	TGTGCCAGCAGTCCTATTAAGGGGGGGAGCACAGATACGCAGTATTTT
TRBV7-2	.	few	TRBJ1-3	CASSLAVGLSGNTIYF	TGTGCCAGCAGCTTAGCGGTTGGACTCTCTGGAAACACCATATATTTT